The 20 T cell receptor beta chains below come from one sample, sequenced in a study of early T cells in non-severe SARS-CoV-2 infection. TCRdb reprocessed the 5' RACE reads via MiXCR and lists one record per CDR3 protein. This table has tens of thousands of distinct CDR3 sequences, more than 10% appearing once. The source was whole blood, collected at baseline. All receptors come from an adult who was a healthcare worker with PCR-confirmed SARS-CoV-2 infection or an uninfected control (not recorded which). The donor label of this sample is uncertain.

The V gene is TRBV29-1, the J gene TRBJ2-1, with 8 bases aligning to TRBD1. The V and J ends lost 5 bases and 3 bases, in that order; junction bases with no gene match: 3. Germline V lookup: CDR1 SQVTM, CDR2 ANQGSEA. The CDR3 sequence is 13 residues long. The CDR3 nucleotides read TGCAGCGTTAGTGACAGGGGCTACAATGAGCAGTTCTTC. Protein: CSVSDRGYNEQFF.

The gene calls are TRBV7-3 and TRBJ1-1; D possibly corresponds to TRBD1 (5 bases). Trimming left V 3 bases short and J 3 bases short, with 8 bases between. The germline V gene has CDR1 SGHTA and CDR2 FQGTGA. The CDR3 sequence is 13 residues long. The CDR3 is CASSFSRDTEAFF. The CDR3 nucleotides are TGTGCCAGCAGCTTTAGCAGGGACACTGAAGCTTTCTTT.

The V and J genes are TRBV7-8 and TRBJ2-5, with TRBD1 matching 8 bases. The CDR3 extends over 17 amino acids. With V trimmed by 5 bases and J by 5 bases, 16 bases remained unmatched. Germline V gives CDR1 SGHVS, CDR2 FQNEAQ. The CDR3: CASSPSRGRDLGETQYF. CDR3 coding DNA: TGTGCCAGCAGCCCCAGCAGGGGGCGGGATTTGGGGGAGACCCAGTACTTC.

This clonotype has a handful of counts. The rearrangement uses TRBV30 and TRBJ2-2; a weak D match, TRBD2 (5 bases). Germline lookup yields CDR1 GTSNPN and CDR2 SVGIG (reference sequence). This CDR3 is built from 14 residues. The germline V and J ends were trimmed by 3 bases and 6 bases, with 14 bases remaining between them. This CDR3 is CAWRQAAGSGELFF. CDR3 nucleotide sequence: TGTGCCTGGAGGCAGGCGGCGGGCTCCGGGGAGCTGTTTTTT.

The chain combines TRBV6-1 with TRBJ1-2, with 7 nucleotides matching TRBD1. J was trimmed by 3 bases and V by 8 bases; bases with no gene match: 18. This CDR3 region has 17 residues. The germline V gene encodes CDR1 MNHNS and CDR2 SASEGT. DNA for the CDR3: TGTGCCAGCCTCTACGACTCGACAGGGTCGTACTACTATGGCTACACCTTC. It yields the protein CASLYDSTGSYYYGYTF.

This clonotype was seen a few times. This chain joins TRBV18 and TRBJ2-3; 13 bases fit TRBD2. The junction had 4 bases not matched to a gene; V was cut back by 2 bases and J by 5 bases. The CDR3 runs 16 residues. Germline loops: CDR1 KGHSH, CDR2 LQKENI. Written as DNA, the CDR3 is TGTGCCAGCTCACCAGGACTAGCGGGGGCAAGAGATACGCAGTATTTT. Its translation: CASSPGLAGARDTQYF.

This clonotype was observed a few times. Written as DNA, the CDR3 is TGCGCCAGCTTACTATCGTCTGCGGCAGATACGCAGTATTTT. Its translation is CASLLSSAADTQYF. This chain uses TRBV5-1 with TRBJ2-3; D unclear. Germline CDR1 and CDR2: SGHRS and YFSETQ. This CDR3 has 14 amino acids. Trimming removed 7 bases from V and 4 bases from J, with 16 bases in between.

The V call is TRBV5-8, the J call TRBJ2-7; tentative D call: TRBD2 (6 bases). The CDR3 is 16 residues long. Germline CDR1 and CDR2: SGHTS and YDEGEE. V was shortened by 4 bases and J by 7 bases, with 24 bases between the two germline ends. The CDR3 DNA reads as TGTGCCAGCAGCCCTACCCGGGGGACGGGATTGGGGGAGCAGTACGTC. Translation gives CASSPTRGTGLGEQYV.

A few counts support this clonotype. The chain couples TRBV5-1 to TRBJ2-3; 10 bases align to TRBD2. Per germline, CDR1 SGHRS and CDR2 YFSETQ. After removal of 0 bases from V and 0 bases from J, the junction contained 1 base not matched to a gene. This CDR3 is 16 amino acids long. The CDR3 reads CASSLELAGSTDTQYF. The CDR3 DNA reads as TGCGCCAGCAGCTTGGAACTAGCGGGGAGCACAGATACGCAGTATTTT.

This clonotype was observed a handful of times. The gene calls are TRBV5-1 and TRBJ1-1; tentatively, D is TRBD1 (5 bases). Germline CDR1 and CDR2: SGHRS and YFSETQ. CDR3 length equals 16 residues. V dropped 0 bases and J dropped 0 bases, with 12 bases sitting between them. The CDR3, as DNA: TGCGCCAGCAGCTTGGACTTGGGACGTTTGAACACTGAAGCTTTCTTT. Its protein product is CASSLDLGRLNTEAFF.

This rearrangement joins TRBV6-1 to TRBJ2-7; maybe TRBD1 (6 bases). V lost 2 bases, J lost 5 bases, and 16 bases lay in between. Germline loops: CDR1 MNHNS, CDR2 SASEGT. The CDR3 consists of 15 residues. This CDR3 is CASSEWGQGSNEQYV. CDR3 nucleotide sequence: TGTGCCAGCAGTGAATGGGGGCAGGGTAGTAACGAGCAGTACGTC.

The chain has TRBV12-5 and TRBJ1-1; D is undetermined. The CDR3 sequence is 15 residues long. Per the germline V gene, CDR1 is LGHNT and CDR2 is FRNRAP. The V and J ends lost 5 bases and 1 base respectively, with 14 bases between them. CDR3 sequence (DNA): TGTGCTAGTGGTCCGCCGTCCCTGGCGAACACTGAAGCTTTCTTT. Translating gives CASGPPSLANTEAFF.

There are a few counts of this clonotype. The chain carries TRBV6-1 and TRBJ1-1; maybe TRBD1 (5 bases). Looked up from germline, CDR1 is MNHNS and CDR2 is SASEGT. V was pared by 6 bases and J by 1 base, with 12 bases between. The CDR3 is 14 residues long. CDR3 sequence: CASRRGESNTEAFF. The CDR3 DNA is TGTGCCAGCAGGAGGGGCGAATCGAACACTGAAGCTTTCTTT.

The sample holds a few counts of this clonotype. J is TRBJ1-2 and V is TRBV12-3 or TRBV12-4; D is undetermined. This CDR3 has 12 residues. Trimming stripped 2 bases from V and 5 bases from J, with 6 bases between. CDR3 nucleotides: TGTGCCAGCAGTTTAAGAGCTTATGGCTACACCTTC. It yields the protein CASSLRAYGYTF.

The J gene is TRBJ2-2, the V gene TRBV12-3 or TRBV12-4, with 9 positions matching TRBD1. J lost 5 bases, V lost 6 bases, and 7 bases had no gene match. The CDR3 is made up of 15 amino acids. CDR3 in amino acids: CASSKTGTGTGELFF. The DNA of the CDR3 is TGTGCCAGCAGCAAGACCGGGACAGGGACCGGGGAGCTGTTTTTT.

In this sample, this clonotype turned up a few times. The J gene is TRBJ1-6, the V gene TRBV27; 9 nucleotides agree with TRBD1. The CDR3 consists of 13 residues. Germline V gene sequence: CDR1 MNHEY, CDR2 SMNVEV (reference sequence). Germline trimming cut 5 bases from V and 10 bases from J; bases unmatched to any gene: 3. The CDR3: CASSPDRGSPLHF. The CDR3 DNA is TGTGCCAGCAGTCCGGACAGGGGATCACCCCTCCACTTT.

With regard to this clonotype: The conserved phenylalanine or tryptophan is not found at the CDR3 terminus, so this likely reflects a read error. No DNA is shown, since the ends of the CDR3 on it are uncertain; the CDR3 is the one TCRdb lists. The J gene is TRBJ2-5, the V gene TRBV20-1; TRBD1, the D gene given by the table, was not confirmed from the DNA. Germline CDR1 is DFQATT and CDR2 is SNEGSKA (reference sequence). The CDR3 adds up to 14 amino acids, both ends counted. This CDR3 reads CSARGGLRGETQSL.

The rearrangement joins TRBV3-1 to TRBJ2-6; D is perhaps TRBD1 or TRBD2 (5 bases each). The CDR3 covers 16 residues. Germline V gene sequence: CDR1 LGHDT, CDR2 YNNKEL (reference sequence). V lost 1 base, J lost 4 bases, and 11 bases lay in between. CDR3 sequence reads: CASSQAGTRGANVLTF. The DNA of the CDR3 is TGTGCCAGCAGCCAAGCCGGGACGAGGGGGGCCAACGTCCTGACTTTC.

In its sample, this clonotype was seen a few times. The junction shows a germline mismatch at one end, possibly a read error. V gene TRBV12-3 or TRBV12-4 combines with J gene TRBJ1-5; no firm D call. The CDR3 contains 12 residues. Here the CDR3 DNA reads TGTGCCAGCAGTTTCGTCGATCAGACCCAGCATTTT. This translates into CASSFVDQTQHF.

The chain is built from TRBV11-2 and TRBJ2-5; D unclear. The CDR3 totals 14 residues. Germline V gives CDR1 SGHAT, CDR2 FQNNGV. V dropped 3 bases and J dropped 5 bases, with 13 bases sitting between them. The CDR3 region has the DNA TGTGCCAGCAGCTTTGTTCCGGGTAGGGAGACCCAGTACTTC. Its translation: CASSFVPGRETQYF.